The clone carrying this T cell receptor beta chain showed up just a few times. Its antigen is as yet unknown. Sorting was used to obtain naive CD8 T cells (CD8+CD4-CCR7+CD45RA+). Previously described methods and listed TCR primers were employed for the bulk TCR libraries. TCRdb reanalysed the PCR reads using MiXCR and keeps one entry per CDR3 protein. The sample lists some 70,000 distinct CDR3 sequences, roughly 20% occurring once. This specimen belongs to a study of molecular identifiers for immune sequencing clone quantification. The CDR3 contains 15 residues. The V and J ends lost 4 bases and 6 bases respectively, with 16 bases between them. Germline-derived CDR1 and CDR2 are SEHNR and FQNEAQ (reference sequence). Study-level points and caveats: For effector cells, clones above 20 RNA copies held over 99% of molecules; for naive cells, under 1%. Clone sizes that are highly expanded could be underestimated when identical TCR molecules share a barcode.

The sequence came from a human donor in good health. Some libraries in this study had Jurkat cell RNA spiked in. This rearrangement joins TRBV7-9 to TRBJ2-1, with a tentative D call TRBD2 (5 bases). The sample comprised naive CD8+ T cells from blood, with Jurkat cell RNA spiked in. Specified subset: FACS-sorted CD8+CD4-CCR7+CD45RA+ naive T cells. CDR3 residues: CASSSRDGYGNEQFF. As DNA, the CDR3 is TGTGCCAGCAGCTCCCGGGATGGATATGGCAATGAGCAGTTCTTC.